The 9 T cell receptor beta chains below all came from one sample that was sequenced in a study of patients and donors after allogeneic stem cell transplantation. One entry per CDR3 protein results from TCRdb running MiXCR on the RT-PCR reads. The repertoire consists of tens of thousands of distinct CDR3 sequences, with less than 5% occurring once and the leading ten covering around 2.6%. Input material: blood, either unsorted or a sorted T cell fraction (not recorded which). Receptors were obtained from a human donor who was either an allogeneic HSCT recipient or a stem cell or donor lymphocyte infusion donor (not recorded which). It is not recorded whose cells these are; they may come from a transplant donor.

Many counts were recorded for this clonotype. The chain uses TRBV3-1 and TRBJ2-1; maybe TRBD2 (5 bases). CDR3 length equals 12 residues. CDR1 LGHDT and CDR2 YNNKEL come from the germline V gene (reference sequence). V was cut by 4 bases and J by 12 bases, with 13 bases left in between. DNA of the CDR3: TGTGCCAGCAGCCTCCCCAGCGGTCGGCAGTTCTTC. This gives the protein CASSLPSGRQFF.

This clonotype was counted at least ten times. The chain joins TRBV7-8 to TRBJ2-3; D is unresolved. There are 16 residues in the CDR3. V lost 1 base and J 0 bases, leaving 11 bases between the germline ends. Per the germline V gene, CDR1 is SGHVS and CDR2 is FQNEAQ. CDR3 sequence reads: CASSLGPVTSTDTQYF. Here the CDR3 DNA reads TGTGCCAGCAGCTTAGGTCCGGTGACAAGCACAGATACGCAGTATTTT.

The sample holds a few counts of this clonotype. V is TRBV14 and J is TRBJ1-2; D gene unclear. The CDR3 has 12 residues. Germline V CDR1 and CDR2: SGHDN, FVKESK. Trimming stripped 4 bases from V and 3 bases from J, with 6 bases between. CDR3 bases: TGTGCCAGCAGCCCTTCTTACTATGGCTACACCTTC. Translation gives CASSPSYYGYTF.

This chain links TRBV19 with TRBJ1-5, with D possibly matching TRBD1 (6 bases). Looked up from germline, CDR1 is LNHDA and CDR2 is SQIVND (reference sequence). The V end was cut by 1 base, the J end by 6 bases, with 19 bases between. The CDR3 has 17 amino acids. CDR3 sequence reads: CASSIAGGRGIAQPQHF. CDR3 sequence (DNA): TGTGCCAGTAGTATAGCGGGAGGCAGGGGAATCGCTCAGCCCCAGCATTTT.

Only a few counts were recorded for this clonotype. V is TRBV4-2 and J is TRBJ1-3; D ambiguous. Looked up from germline, CDR1 is LGHNA and CDR2 is YNFKEQ. CDR3 length equals 16 residues. The V end lost 1 base, the J end lost 0 bases, and 10 bases lay between the germline ends. For the CDR3, the DNA is TGTGCCAGCAGCCAAGTAATGGCAGACTCTGGAAACACCATATATTTT. Residues: CASSQVMADSGNTIYF.

A word on this clonotype: An end of the junction does not agree with germline; a read error may underlie this. This chain links TRBV20-1 with TRBJ1-2; no clear D. This CDR3 has 13 residues. The germline CDR1 and CDR2 sequences are DFQATT and SNEGSKA (reference sequence). This CDR3 is CSARGSFNYGYTF. The CDR3 DNA sequence: TGCAGTGCCAGAGGGAGCTTTAACTATGGCTACACCTTC.

This clonotype was counted at least ten times. The chain couples TRBV27 to TRBJ1-4, with D perhaps matching TRBD1 (5 bases). CDR3 length equals 17 residues. Germline V gene sequence: CDR1 MNHEY, CDR2 SMNVEV (reference sequence). V was clipped by 3 bases and J by 4 bases, with 18 bases between them. CDR3 region: CASSFKVRPGGNEKLFF. DNA of the CDR3: TGTGCCAGCAGTTTTAAAGTCCGACCCGGGGGTAATGAAAAACTGTTTTTT. Complete variable domain (other parts from reference TRBV27 and TRBJ1-4): EAQVTQNPRYLITVTGKKLTVTCSQNMNHEYMSWYRQDPGLGLRQIYYSMNVEVTDKGDVPEGYKVSRKEKRNFPLILESPSPNQTSLYFCASSFKVRPGGNEKLFFGSGTQLSVL.

This clonotype was picked up many times. V and J are TRBV30 and TRBJ2-3; D is ambiguous. This CDR3 is built from 14 residues. Deletions cut 1 base from V and 1 base from J, with 9 bases between. The germline V gene encodes CDR1 GTSNPN and CDR2 SVGIG (reference sequence). For the CDR3, the DNA is TGTGCCTGGAGTGGAGTCTCCCGCACAGATACGCAGTATTTT. Translated, it gives CAWSGVSRTDTQYF. Full variable domain (remainder filled in from reference TRBV30 and TRBJ2-3): SQTIHQWPATLVQPVGSPLSLECTVEGTSNPNLYWYRQAAGRGLQLLFYSVGIGQISSEVPQNLSASRPQDRQFILSSKKLLLSDSGFYLCAWSGVSRTDTQYFGPGTRLTVL.

This clonotype was recorded many times. This rearrangement joins TRBV3-1 to TRBJ2-1; maybe TRBD2 (5 bases). V was cut by 5 bases and J by 7 bases, with 6 bases left in between. Germline CDR1 and CDR2: LGHDT and YNNKEL (reference sequence). The CDR3 contains 11 residues. The CDR3 here is CASSTRNEQFF. The CDR3 region has the DNA TGTGCCAGCAGCACTAGAAATGAGCAGTTCTTC.